Sequencing of this T cell receptor beta chain was carried out in a study of shared clonotypes between healthy human individuals. Notes on the study in general: In general, naive subsets displayed greater estimated richness than memory subsets did.

CDR3 length equals 19 residues. Trimming removed 2 bases from V and 0 bases from J; junction bases left unmatched: 14. The germline gives CDR1 MNHEY, CDR2 SMNVEV (reference sequence). On this clone: The antigen remains undetermined.

Investigators spread the genomic DNA of each subset evenly over several immunoSEQ plates. In the authors' methods: There were no quality scores in the junction-only immunoSEQ sequences, so filtering differed. Clones were read by immunoSEQ multiplex PCR, and TCRdb kept only the in-frame ones, dropping some. V and J calls and clone size are given by that table; D and trimming were obtained from the DNA. This table holds 550,000 to 750,000 clones, about 91% found once. Naive CD8 populations comprised CD45RO-negative cells positively selected for CCR7, excluding terminally differentiated effector memory CD45RA+ cells. Donors included only healthy HIV-negative adults lacking recent acute infections or vaccinations.

This TCR derives from a man younger than 40 in good health. The chain recombines TRBV27 with TRBJ2-7, with TRBD2 identical over 9 bases. Specimen: naive CD8+ T cells sorted from blood. The CDR3 DNA is TGTGCCAGCAGTTTAGGACAGATTGGACTAGCGAAGAGCTCCTACGAGCAGTACTTC. This translates into CASSLGQIGLAKSSYEQYF.